The entry below describes one T cell receptor (beta chain). Only in-frame clones appear in the TCRdb table, and some are missing; sequencing was by immunoSEQ multiplex PCR. The table records about 100,000 clones, 75% to 95% of them present only once. At baseline, cycle 4 day 1, and cycle 7 day 1, blood was sampled. Germline V CDR1 and CDR2: ENHRY, SYGVKD. The V end lost 8 bases, the J end lost 5 bases, and 9 bases lay between the germline ends. This CDR3 has 11 amino acids. This record belongs to a study of OX40 agonist ivuxolimab in advanced cancers. The material sequenced was CD4+ or CD8+ T cells sorted from blood, taken in a trial of the OX40 agonist ivuxolimab. The TCR comes from an adult with an advanced solid tumor such as melanoma, head and neck, liver or kidney cancer. The chain combines TRBV10-3 with TRBJ1-1; possible D gene TRBD1, 5 bases. In DNA, the CDR3 is TGTGCCATCTCGGGGGGAACTGAAGCTTTCTTT. Its translation is CAISGGTEAFF.